These T cell receptor beta chains were read from a single sample in a study of identical twins. TCRdb re-called the 5' RACE reads through MiXCR, storing one row per CDR3 protein. The sample records 690,000 or so distinct CDR3 sequences, 8.5% to 9.5% being singletons. The sample also formed part of further work on yellow fever vaccine responses in identical twins.

Material: PBMCs. These receptors were obtained from a woman younger than 30 in good health. CDR3s include the opening cysteine and the closing phenylalanine or tryptophan. A D gene is named only where the DNA matches it firmly. Expanded clones are given a class, and other clones once, few, many or no size at all.

D	J	size	V	CDR3	DNA
.	TRBJ2-4	many	TRBV6-2/TRBV6-3	CASSYGLAKNIQYF	TGTGCCAGCAGTTACGGTCTAGCCAAAAACATTCAGTACTTC
.	TRBJ2-3	.	TRBV15	CATRRGEGTDTQYF	TGTGCCACCAGGAGGGGGGAGGGCACAGATACGCAGTATTTT
.	TRBJ1-6	few	TRBV5-1	CASSLLFSDSPLHF	TGCGCCAGCAGCTTGTTGTTTTCGGATTCACCCCTCCACTTT
TRBD1	TRBJ2-3	many	TRBV7-9	CASSGPGQSSTDTQYF	TGTGCCAGCAGCGGCCCGGGACAGTCTAGCACAGATACGCAGTATTTT
.	TRBJ2-2	few	TRBV7-9	CASSSRGGRNTGELFF	TGTGCCAGCAGCTCCCGAGGGGGGCGGAACACCGGGGAGCTGTTTTTT
.	TRBJ2-7	few	TRBV25-1	CASVDDGSIRYEQYF	TGTGCCAGCGTAGATGACGGGAGTATAAGATACGAGCAGTACTTC
TRBD1	TRBJ1-5	few	TRBV7-8	CASSDRQGGTYQPQHF	TGTGCCAGCAGCGACAGACAGGGAGGGACTTATCAGCCCCAGCATTTT
.	TRBJ2-6	few	TRBV7-2	CASSLVSSGIGANVLTF	TGTGCCAGCAGCTTAGTTTCATCAGGGATCGGGGCCAACGTCCTGACTTTC
.	TRBJ2-5	few	TRBV15	CATSRDRLETQYF	TGTGCCACCAGCAGAGATCGGTTAGAGACCCAGTACTTC
TRBD2	TRBJ2-1	few	TRBV5-1	CASSLTGLGSGEQFF	TGCGCCAGCAGCTTGACGGGACTAGGGTCTGGTGAGCAGTTCTTC
TRBD2	TRBJ2-7	many	TRBV20-1	CSARPGTSDITQYF	TGCAGTGCTAGACCCGGGACTAGCGATATCACTCAGTACTTC
.	TRBJ2-7	many	TRBV3-1	CASSRTPLIDYEQYF	TGTGCCAGCAGCCGGACACCTTTAATCGACTACGAGCAGTACTTC
TRBD2	TRBJ2-2	.	TRBV5-1	CASSLLWGLAGDRTGELFF	TGCGCCAGCAGCTTGCTATGGGGACTAGCGGGGGATCGCACCGGGGAGCTGTTTTTT
.	TRBJ2-6	.	TRBV29-1	CSVEDFRANVLTF	TGCAGCGTTGAGGATTTCAGGGCCAACGTCCTGACTTTC
TRBD2	TRBJ2-7	few	TRBV27	CASSTPILAGGRREQYF	TGTGCCAGCAGTACGCCTATCCTAGCGGGGGGGCGACGGGAGCAGTACTTC
TRBD1	TRBJ2-2	many	TRBV20-1	CSVTGGSGTGELFF	TGCAGTGTTACAGGGGGATCAGGGACCGGGGAGCTGTTTTTT
TRBD1	TRBJ2-7	many	TRBV27	CASSPGQETYEQYF	TGTGCCAGCAGCCCCGGACAGGAAACCTACGAGCAGTACTTC
.	TRBJ2-2	.	TRBV12-5	CASGPFAGELFF	TGTGCTAGTGGCCCGTTTGCCGGGGAGCTGTTTTTT
.	TRBJ1-1	few	TRBV6-5	CASSYTPPPQTEAFF	TGTGCCAGCAGTTATACGCCCCCCCCGCAGACTGAAGCTTTCTTT
TRBD2	TRBJ2-1	.	TRBV9	CASSVRAAGGPYNEQFF	TGTGCCAGCAGCGTGAGGGCAGCGGGGGGACCCTACAATGAGCAGTTCTTC
TRBD2	TRBJ2-3	many	TRBV7-3	CASSLLRRTRDTQYF	TGTGCCAGCAGCTTACTTCGCCGGACTAGGGATACGCAGTATTTT
.	TRBJ2-7	few	TRBV5-5	CASSDGLDSYEQYF	TGTGCCAGCAGCGACGGACTGGATTCCTACGAGCAGTACTTC
.	TRBJ2-1	once	TRBV20-1	CSAKVAVSPYNEQFF	TGCAGTGCCAAAGTAGCGGTGTCTCCCTACAATGAGCAGTTCTTC
.	TRBJ1-1	.	TRBV5-1	CASSSSLSNTEAFF	TGCGCCAGCAGCTCCAGCCTATCGAACACTGAAGCTTTCTTT
TRBD2	TRBJ2-1	.	TRBV4-3	CASSQRGSSYNEQFF	TGCGCCAGCAGCCAACGCGGGAGCTCCTACAATGAGCAGTTCTTC
TRBD1	TRBJ2-5	few	TRBV12-3/TRBV12-4	CASSLGPGQGLWETQYF	TGTGCCAGCAGTTTAGGGCCGGGACAGGGATTATGGGAGACCCAGTACTTC
.	TRBJ1-1	.	TRBV6-6	CASSTTDGDTEAFF	TGTGCCAGCAGTACTACGGACGGGGACACTGAAGCTTTCTTT
.	TRBJ2-7	.	TRBV6-2/TRBV6-3	CASSSPGPYEQYF	TGTGCCAGCAGTTCACCGGGGCCCTACGAGCAGTACTTC
.	TRBJ2-7	few	TRBV11-2	CASSRQGVGTTISYEQYF	TGTGCCAGCAGCCGGCAGGGGGTAGGGACTACCATATCCTACGAGCAGTACTTC
.	TRBJ2-3	.	TRBV19	CASTPLSGAPTDTQYF	TGTGCCAGTACCCCATTATCCGGGGCCCCCACAGATACGCAGTATTTT
TRBD2	TRBJ2-3	few	TRBV28	CASSLASGRADTQYF	TGTGCCAGCAGTTTGGCTAGCGGGAGGGCTGATACGCAGTATTTT
.	TRBJ2-3	many	TRBV4-2	CASSQVFSSTDTQYF	TGTGCCAGCAGCCAGGTCTTCTCTAGCACAGATACGCAGTATTTT
TRBD1	TRBJ2-1	many	TRBV10-3	CAIRDRGDEQFF	TGTGCCATCAGGGACAGGGGGGATGAGCAGTTCTTC
TRBD1	TRBJ1-1	many	TRBV5-1	CASSWGQTYNTEAFF	TGCGCCAGCAGCTGGGGACAGACCTATAACACTGAAGCTTTCTTT
.	TRBJ2-3	.	TRBV20-1	CSASPMGGTDTQYF	TGCAGTGCTAGCCCGATGGGGGGAACAGATACGCAGTATTTT
.	TRBJ2-5	many	TRBV4-3	CASSQSSATYETQYF	TGCGCCAGCAGCCAATCTTCCGCGACATATGAGACCCAGTACTTC
.	TRBJ1-2	few	TRBV27	CASSFVGATYQDGYTF	TGTGCCAGCAGTTTCGTTGGGGCCACCTATCAGGATGGCTACACCTTC